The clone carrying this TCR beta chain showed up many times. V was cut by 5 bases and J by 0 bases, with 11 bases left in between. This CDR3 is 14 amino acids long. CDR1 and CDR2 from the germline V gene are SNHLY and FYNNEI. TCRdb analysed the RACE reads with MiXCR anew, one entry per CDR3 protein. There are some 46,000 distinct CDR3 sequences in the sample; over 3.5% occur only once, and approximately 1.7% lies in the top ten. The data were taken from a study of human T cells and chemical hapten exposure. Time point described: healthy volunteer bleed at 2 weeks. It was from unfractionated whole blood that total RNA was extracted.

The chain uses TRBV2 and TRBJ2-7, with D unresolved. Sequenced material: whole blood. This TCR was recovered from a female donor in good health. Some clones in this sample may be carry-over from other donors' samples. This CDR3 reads CASSYNAFSYEQYF. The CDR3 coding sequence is TGTGCCAGCAGTTATAACGCCTTCTCCTACGAGCAGTACTTC.